Below, 6 T cell receptor beta chains from the same sample are listed, as sequenced in a study of monozygotic twins with inflammatory bowel disease. TCRdb reprocessed the 5' RACE reads, keeping one entry per CDR3 protein, no DNA. There are around 410,000 distinct CDR3 sequences in the sample, with 2% to 2.5% held by the top ten. Sequencing was done on a sample of blood. The receptors were sampled from a human donor with ulcerative colitis or Crohn's disease, or a healthy co-twin of an affected twin (not recorded which).

This sequence joins TRBV28 and TRBJ2-1; the TCRdb D gene call, TRBD1, has no DNA to confirm it. The germline CDR1 and CDR2 sequences are MDHEN and SYDVKM. The CDR3 spans 16 residues. This CDR3 is CASSFFRQGSWDEQFF.

The rearrangement links TRBV30 to TRBJ2-3; absent DNA, TCRdb's TRBD1 call cannot be checked. The CDR3 length is 14 residues. Germline V CDR1 and CDR2: GTSNPN, SVGIG (reference sequence). This chain's CDR3 is CAWRGSTGGSTQYF.

This sequence joins TRBV7-9 and TRBJ2-1; TCRdb picks TRBD2, but there is no DNA to check that call. The V gene's germline CDR1 is SEHNR and CDR2 FQNEAQ (reference sequence). This CDR3 spans 11 amino acids. The CDR3 protein is CASSPAWEQFF.

The J gene is TRBJ1-5, the V gene TRBV2; lacking DNA, the TRBD1 call made by TCRdb goes unchecked. Germline assignment: CDR1 SNHLY and CDR2 FYNNEI. The CDR3 runs to 14 residues. CDR3 sequence reads: CASQQGAGNQPQHF.

V and J are TRBV5-6 and TRBJ2-7. Germline CDR1 reads SGHDT; CDR2 reads YYEEEE. This CDR3 is 12 amino acids long. CDR3 residues: CASSLSTYEQYF.

The chain is built from TRBV7-2 and TRBJ1-2. In germline, CDR1 is SGHTA, CDR2 FQGNSA. The CDR3 contains 13 residues. CDR3 region: CASSLTDTYGYTF.